Sequencing of this T cell receptor beta chain was carried out in a study of graft-versus-host responses after intestinal transplantation (dated by TCRdb to about 2021). The study in broad terms: Recipients received multivisceral, liver-intestinal, or isolated intestinal transplants. Every recipient was given anti-thymocyte globulin induction, followed by around three years of maintenance tacrolimus and steroids. After intestinal transplantation, graft-versus-host and host-versus-graft alloreactive T cell clones were followed in the graft, circulation and bone marrow using bulk TCR-beta CDR3 sequencing. To identify alloreactive clones, pre-transplant mixed lymphocyte reaction products were sequenced and compared with unstimulated pre-transplant donor and recipient T cells. The cohort enrolled some 25 intestinal transplant recipients including one retransplant, and a few patients lacking pretransplant specimens were excluded. A peak of at least 4% donor T cells among recipient peripheral blood mononuclear cells was the definition used for donor T cell macrochimerism. Rather than going through the commercial service, samples from a few later patients were sequenced in-house on an Illumina MiSeq and processed with MiXCR. Here is what the overall study found, with its caveats: Early after transplant, peak levels of circulating GvH clones were associated with declines in HvG clones. Patients with donor T cell macrochimerism had high GvH to HvG T cell clonal ratios in their allografts. The conclusions were limited by the relatively low number and heterogeneity of the intestinal transplant patients. GvH clones turned up in recipient bone marrow, with some appearing earlier in ileal mucosa or blood, a pattern consistent with an intestinal mucosal origin.

Library preparation employed the immunoSEQ multiplex PCR assay. Adaptive Biotechnologies carried out high-throughput TCR-beta CDR3 sequencing of genomic DNA for most patients. Per the source publication's procedure: Adaptive's ImmunoSEQ software supplied the TCR sequencing data for 18 patients, while MiXCR and VDJtools were used to process a few other patients. CDR3 nucleotide sequences shared between donor and recipient were removed because the origin of such sequences could not be assigned. To be classed as alloreactive, a clone needed at least 2-fold expansion over unstimulated cells and a minimum CFSE-low frequency of 0.002% (template counts) or 0.001% (read counts). Clones detected in sequenced pre-transplant spleen, lymph node, or MLR CFSE-low populations of the donor or recipient were defined as mappable. The cumulative frequency of alloreactive clones was calculated as a percentage of all sequences, weighted by copy number. This is the immuneACCESS table as TCRdb keeps it, with only in-frame sequences that have V and J called. A part of the clones is gone; compared with another copy, unresolved V genes explain less than half, and the rest is unexplained. The DNA gave D and trimming, while V, J and clone size come from that table. Present in this sample are over 65,000 clones, 92% of which were seen just once. The ten top clones hold roughly 0.72% of the sample.

The CDR3 sequence holds 16 residues, the cysteine and phenylalanine included. This entry keeps only the CDR3 DNA: 48 bases, framed from base 1. In the germline V gene, CDR1 corresponds to WSHSY and CDR2 to SAAADI. Compared with germline, V lacks 3 bases and J lacks 1 base; bases without a gene match: 7. Blood samples were collected up to 4 times in the first month after transplant and then at least monthly when available. Of note for this clone: Its antigen is unknown. No quality values exist for individual bases; no much larger clone is one base distant.

This TCR derives from a human patient who received an intestinal transplant, so some T cells may come from the graft donor. The rearranged chain carries TRBV10-2 and TRBJ2-5, with 8 bases aligning to TRBD2. The starting material was PBMCs, obtained 98 days after intestinal transplantation. The CDR3: CASSESRRGAQETQYF. In nucleotides, the sequence is TGCGCCAGCAGTGAATCCAGGCGGGGGGCCCAAGAGACCCAGTACTTC.